The entry below describes one T cell receptor beta chain. MiXCR was run by TCRdb on the 5' RACE reads, yielding one entry per CDR3 protein. Of about 66,000 distinct CDR3 sequences in the sample, under 15% were seen once. This specimen comes from a study of early T cells in non-severe SARS-CoV-2 infection. The CDR3 is 16 amino acids. Germline-derived CDR1 and CDR2 are SGHRS and YFSETQ. Losses at the gene ends were 0 bases for V and 7 bases for J; bases not matched to a gene: 10. This TCR was sampled from an adult who was a healthcare worker with PCR-confirmed SARS-CoV-2 infection or an uninfected control (not recorded which). V usage is TRBV5-1 and J usage is TRBJ1-2, with 9 bases fitting TRBD1. Sample: whole blood. As DNA, the CDR3 is TGCGCCAGCAGCTTGGACAGGGGGCGCGAGGTGCTTGGCTACACCTTC. This gives the protein CASSLDRGREVLGYTF.